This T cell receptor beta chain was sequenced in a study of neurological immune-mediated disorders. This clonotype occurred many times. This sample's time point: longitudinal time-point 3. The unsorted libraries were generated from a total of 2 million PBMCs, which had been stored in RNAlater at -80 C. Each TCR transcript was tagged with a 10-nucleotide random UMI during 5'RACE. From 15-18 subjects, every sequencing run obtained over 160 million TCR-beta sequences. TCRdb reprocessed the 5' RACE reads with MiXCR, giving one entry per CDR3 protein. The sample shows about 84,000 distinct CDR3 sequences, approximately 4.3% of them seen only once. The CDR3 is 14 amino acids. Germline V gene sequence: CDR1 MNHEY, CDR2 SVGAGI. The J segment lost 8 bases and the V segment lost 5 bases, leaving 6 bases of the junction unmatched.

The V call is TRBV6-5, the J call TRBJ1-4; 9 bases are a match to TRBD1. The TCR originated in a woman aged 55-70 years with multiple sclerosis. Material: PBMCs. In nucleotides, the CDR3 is TGTGCCAGCAGTCGTACAGGGGGCAGGGAAAAACTGTTTTTT. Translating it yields CASSRTGGREKLFF.